Listed below are T cell receptor beta chains from one sample, sequenced in a study of early T cells in non-severe SARS-CoV-2 infection. A single record per CDR3 protein comes from TCRdb applying MiXCR to the 5' RACE reads. This sample carries about 110,000 distinct CDR3 sequences, 11% of them seen once, and the ten largest clones take approximately 6.9%. The sample comprised whole blood. Source of these receptors: an adult who was a healthcare worker with PCR-confirmed SARS-CoV-2 infection or an uninfected control (not recorded which). The CDR3 runs from the conserved cysteine through the conserved F or W. The order of the fields is V gene, clone size, J gene, CDR3 length, CDR3 protein. Not every row has a clone size; where given, it reads once, few, many or a size class.

TRBV20-1	few	TRBJ2-5	15	CSSTVRGSSAGTQYF
TRBV7-9	many	TRBJ2-7	14	CASSWDGGPYEQYF
TRBV12-3/TRBV12-4	.	TRBJ2-7	12	CASSPAVNEQYF
TRBV6-2/TRBV6-3	few	TRBJ1-3	12	CASSYSRGTIYF
TRBV12-3/TRBV12-4	many	TRBJ2-5	14	CASKPPSAQETQYF
TRBV11-2	.	TRBJ2-2	17	CASSFSELAGNTGELFF
TRBV5-5	many	TRBJ1-3	13	CASSLAVDHTIYF
TRBV12-3/TRBV12-4	many	TRBJ2-3	17	CASSPGDRANSPGTQYF
TRBV9	.	TRBJ1-2	15	CASSVEAVANYGYTF
TRBV20-1	many	TRBJ2-1	14	CNGAAQGADGEQFF